The present TCR beta chain was sequenced within a study of vaccination effects on CD4 cells after COVID-19. Study conclusions and caveats: Healthy vaccinees showed cross-reactivity with common cold coronaviruses in only 1 of 255 vaccine-induced clones. Limitations: small convalescent group and missing early post-infection timepoints.

The assay was immunoSEQ multiplex PCR, and TCRdb's table has in-frame clones only and misses some. The table shows about 73,000 clones, with roughly 74% occurring only once. This clone was counted once. The antigen is not known. Trimming took 8 bases from V and 0 from J; bases not matched to a gene: 2. The CDR3 consists of 14 residues. Germline V gene data show CDR1 as SNHLY and CDR2 as FYNNEI. Under the ViraFEST assay, PBMC were stimulated with viral peptide pools so that antigen-specific CD4+ T cells expanded. Sequencing was performed afterwards. Isolation of CD4+ T cells took place after more than 9 days of culture. The vaccine recipients had no prior SARS-CoV-2 infection, with negative nucleocapsid antibodies. In culture with 9.5 to 10 IU/ml IL-2 and around 10 ug/ml peptides, PBMC were grown at some 2 million per well. Half the medium was replaced with IL-2 medium on days 3 and 7.

The rearrangement joins TRBV2 to TRBJ1-5; 9 bases match TRBD1. The specimen was CD4+ T cells from PBMCs cultured with HCoV-NL63 spike peptides, collected before COVID-19 vaccination. This sequence was found in a human donor who received a COVID-19 vaccine. In nucleotides, the CDR3 is TGTGCCAGCCGACAGGGGGATAGCAATCAGCCCCAGCATTTT. It specifies CASRQGDSNQPQHF. The whole variable domain, remainder taken from reference TRBV2 and TRBJ1-5, is EPEVTQTPSHQVTQMGQEVILRCVPISNHLYFYWYRQILGQKVEFLVSFYNNEISEKSEIFDDQFSVERPDGSNFTLKIRSTKLEDSAMYFCASRQGDSNQPQHFGDGTRLSIL.